This T cell receptor (beta chain) comes out of a study of blood T cell repertoires in COVID-19. Background on the study: Sites across the United States, Italy and Spain contributed samples from acute and convalescent COVID-19. T cells, B-cell-depleted T cells, or PBMCs supplied cDNA or gDNA.

Trimming stripped 5 bases from V and 4 bases from J, with 15 bases between. CDR3 size: 14 residues. The V gene's germline CDR1 is SGHVS and CDR2 FQNEAQ. TCRdb's table, derived via immunoSEQ multiplex PCR, lists solely in-frame clones and lacks some. Among about 250,000 clones listed, roughly 83% were seen once. The chain recombines TRBV7-8 with TRBJ2-7; a possible D gene is TRBD1 (6 bases). Input material: peripheral blood. The TCR comes from a middle-aged man with acute or convalescent COVID-19. The CDR3 region is CASSAGQLPYEQYF. The CDR3 DNA follows: TGTGCCAGCAGCGCCGGACAGCTCCCTTACGAGCAGTACTTC.